This paragraph covers one TCR beta chain sequence. The CDR3 covers 15 residues. With 0 bases clipped from V and 6 bases from J, the junction kept 3 bases outside the gene matches. CDR1 and CDR2 (germline): MNHNY, SVGAGI (reference sequence). This entry is derived from a study of technical replicates of blood from several donors. The table came from immunoSEQ multiplex PCR; TCRdb's copy has only in-frame clones and leaves some out. The table lists 90,000 to 100,000 clones, 90% to 96% of them singletons. The gene calls are TRBV6-6 and TRBJ2-2; 8 bases fit TRBD2. The clonotype comes from a human donor in good health. What was sequenced was T cells isolated from PBMCs. CDR3: CASSYSGLGPGELFF. The CDR3 DNA reads TGTGCCAGCAGTTACTCGGGACTAGGACCCGGGGAGCTGTTTTTT.